Described below is a single T cell receptor (beta chain) sequence and its context. The data stem from a study of OX40 agonist ivuxolimab in advanced cancers. Profiling relied on immunoSEQ multiplex PCR, and the TCRdb table lists in-frame clones only, not all of them. This sample has 100,000 or so clones, with around 82% found just once. V lost 4 bases, J lost 3 bases, and 8 bases stayed unmatched. The CDR3 is made up of 15 amino acids. CDR1 SGHRS and CDR2 YFSETQ come from the germline V gene. This chain uses TRBV5-1 with TRBJ2-5; 8 nucleotides line up with TRBD1. The TCR comes from an adult with an advanced solid tumor such as melanoma, head and neck, liver or kidney cancer. The specimen comprised CD4+ or CD8+ T cells sorted from blood, sampled in a trial of the OX40 agonist ivuxolimab. CDR3 residues: CASSRQGSEEETQYF. The CDR3 nucleotides read TGCGCCAGCAGCCGACAGGGGTCAGAGGAAGAGACCCAGTACTTC. Filled out from reference TRBV5-1 and TRBJ2-5, the complete variable domain reads KAGVTQTPRYLIKTRGQQVTLSCSPISGHRSVSWYQQTPGQGLQFLFEYFSETQRNKGNFPGRFSGRQFSNSRSEMNVSTLELGDSALYLCASSRQGSEEETQYFGPGTRLLVL.